This entry lists 5 T cell receptor beta chains sequenced from one sample in a study of radiotherapy plus CTLA-4 blockade in lung cancer (dated by TCRdb to the late 2010s). The method behind the library was the immunoSEQ multiplex PCR assay. TCRdb holds this immuneACCESS table with in-frame rearrangements only. Some clones are missing; in checked studies, unresolved V genes explain under half, and the rest has no known cause. Counted in this sample were some 43,000 clones; roughly four fifths of them appeared once. Approximately 3.5% of the sample is in the top ten clones. The sequencing here drew on peripheral blood, taken from a patient treated with radiotherapy plus ipilimumab. These receptors all come from a human donor with non-small cell lung cancer who had stable disease on radiotherapy plus ipilimumab.

This chain connects TRBV11-2 to TRBJ1-4; 10 bases fit TRBD1. The ends lost 1 base at V and 7 bases at J; junction bases unmatched: 3. The CDR3 consists of 15 residues. Germline values: CDR1 SGHAT, CDR2 FQNNGV. CDR3 residues: CASSLGQGAVEKLFF. In DNA form, the CDR3 reads TGTGCCAGCAGCTTAGGACAGGGGGCCGTTGAAAAACTGTTTTTT.

The chain recombines TRBV28 with TRBJ2-7; perhaps TRBD1 as D (6 bases). With 4 bases removed from V and 0 bases from J, the gap between germline ends came to 13 bases. Germline-derived CDR1 and CDR2 are MDHEN and SYDVKM. CDR3 length equals 15 residues. The DNA of the CDR3 is TGTGCCAGCAGTTCTAGACAGGCCGTCTCCTACGAGCAGTACTTC. Translation gives CASSSRQAVSYEQYF.

This chain links TRBV7-9 with TRBJ1-4; 7 bases are a match to TRBD1. This CDR3 spans 14 amino acids. Germline CDR1 SEHNR, CDR2 FQNEAQ (reference sequence). V shed 5 bases and J 4 bases; nucleotides not matched to a gene: 4. CDR3: CASSHGQDNEKLFF. The CDR3 DNA is TGTGCCAGCAGCCACGGACAGGATAATGAAAAACTGTTTTTT.

This clone was seen a handful of times. The chain combines TRBV28 with TRBJ2-1; 9 bases line up with TRBD1. From germline, CDR1 is MDHEN and CDR2 SYDVKM. This CDR3 comprises 15 residues. The V segment lost 4 bases and the J segment 0 bases; nucleotides outside the gene matches: 1. Here the CDR3 reads CASSSGQGSYNEQFF. In DNA form, the CDR3 reads TGTGCCAGCAGTTCGGGACAGGGCTCCTACAATGAGCAGTTCTTC.

The CDR3 loop is CASSQDQDTGELFF. As DNA, the CDR3 is TGCGCCAGCAGCCAAGATCAGGACACCGGGGAGCTGTTTTTT. The chain has TRBV4-1 and TRBJ2-2, with D hard to call. V lost 0 bases and J 3 bases, leaving 5 bases between the germline ends. This CDR3 is 14 amino acids long. In germline, CDR1 is MGHRA, CDR2 YSYEKL.